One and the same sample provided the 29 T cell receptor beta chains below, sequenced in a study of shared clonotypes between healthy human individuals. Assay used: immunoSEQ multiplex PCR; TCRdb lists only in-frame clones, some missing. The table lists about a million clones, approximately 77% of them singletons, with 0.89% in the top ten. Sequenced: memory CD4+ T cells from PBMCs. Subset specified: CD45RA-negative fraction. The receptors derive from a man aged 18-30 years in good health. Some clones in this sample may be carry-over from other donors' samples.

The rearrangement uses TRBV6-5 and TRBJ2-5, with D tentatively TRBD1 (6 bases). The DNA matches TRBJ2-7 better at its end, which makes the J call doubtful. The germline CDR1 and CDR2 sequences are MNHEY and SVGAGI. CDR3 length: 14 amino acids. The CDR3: CASSYAVRGYEQYF. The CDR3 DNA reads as TGTGCCAGCAGTTACGCCGTCAGGGGCTACGAGCAGTACTTC.

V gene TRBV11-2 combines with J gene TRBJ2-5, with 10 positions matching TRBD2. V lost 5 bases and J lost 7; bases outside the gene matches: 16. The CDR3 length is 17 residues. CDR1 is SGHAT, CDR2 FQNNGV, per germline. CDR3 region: CASSPTGGASGSGTQYF. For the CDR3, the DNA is TGTGCCAGCAGCCCGACTGGTGGGGCTAGCGGGAGTGGGACCCAGTACTTC.

Here the CDR3 DNA reads TGTGCCAGCTCCGGTAAGGGGAATCAGCCCCAGCATTTT. As protein: CASSGKGNQPQHF. The rearrangement uses TRBV2 and TRBJ1-5, with a possible D match to TRBD1 (5 bases). CDR3 size: 13 residues. The germline V and J ends were trimmed by 8 bases and 4 bases, with 12 bases remaining between them. Germline V CDR1 and CDR2: SNHLY, FYNNEI.

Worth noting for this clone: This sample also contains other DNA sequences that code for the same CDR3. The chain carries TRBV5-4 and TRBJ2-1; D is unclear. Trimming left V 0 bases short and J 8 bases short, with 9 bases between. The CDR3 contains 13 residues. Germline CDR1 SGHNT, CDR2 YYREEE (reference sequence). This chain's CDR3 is CASSLAGIDEQFF. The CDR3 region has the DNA TGTGCCAGCAGCTTGGCTGGGATCGATGAGCAGTTCTTC.

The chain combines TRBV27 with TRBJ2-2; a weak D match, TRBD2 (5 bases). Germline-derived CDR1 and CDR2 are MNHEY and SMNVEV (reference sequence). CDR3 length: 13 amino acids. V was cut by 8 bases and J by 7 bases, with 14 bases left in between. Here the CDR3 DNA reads TGTGCCAGCTGGGCCCCGAGGGTCGGGGAGCTGTTTTTT. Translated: CASWAPRVGELFF.

The CDR3 bases are TGTGCCAGCAGTCTAGCGGAGTTATCCTACAATGAGCAGTTCTTC. Its translation is CASSLAELSYNEQFF. The chain couples TRBV2 to TRBJ2-1, with 7 bases aligning to TRBD2. The V and J ends lost 5 bases and 1 base, in that order; junction bases with no gene match: 5. CDR1 and CDR2 from the germline V gene are SNHLY and FYNNEI. The CDR3 runs 15 residues.

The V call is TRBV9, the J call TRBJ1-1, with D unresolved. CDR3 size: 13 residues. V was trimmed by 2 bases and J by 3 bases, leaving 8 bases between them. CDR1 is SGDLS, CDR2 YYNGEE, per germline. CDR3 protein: CASSVETYTEAFF. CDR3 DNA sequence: TGTGCCAGCAGCGTTGAAACATACACTGAAGCTTTCTTT.

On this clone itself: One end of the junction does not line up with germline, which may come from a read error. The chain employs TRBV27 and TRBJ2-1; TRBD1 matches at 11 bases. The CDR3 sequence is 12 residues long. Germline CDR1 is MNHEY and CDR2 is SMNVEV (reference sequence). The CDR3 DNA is TGTGCCAGCAGCCGGGACAGGGGGATCCCAATCTTC. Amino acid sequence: CASSRDRGIPIF.

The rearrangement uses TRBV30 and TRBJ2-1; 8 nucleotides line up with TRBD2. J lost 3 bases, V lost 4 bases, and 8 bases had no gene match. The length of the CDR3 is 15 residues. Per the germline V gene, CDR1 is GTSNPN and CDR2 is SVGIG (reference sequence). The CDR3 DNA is TGTGCCTGGATCGTGGGGCTAGCGGGCTACAATGAGCAGTTCTTC. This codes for CAWIVGLAGYNEQFF.

CDR3 bases: TGCGCCAGCAACCTAAGCACTAGCCACGAGCAGTACTTC. It is translated as CASNLSTSHEQYF. The chain uses TRBV5-1 and TRBJ2-7; D is possibly TRBD2 (6 bases). The germline V gene encodes CDR1 SGHRS and CDR2 YFSETQ. The CDR3 runs to 13 residues. The ends were cut back, 6 bases at V and 5 bases at J, with 15 bases in the middle.

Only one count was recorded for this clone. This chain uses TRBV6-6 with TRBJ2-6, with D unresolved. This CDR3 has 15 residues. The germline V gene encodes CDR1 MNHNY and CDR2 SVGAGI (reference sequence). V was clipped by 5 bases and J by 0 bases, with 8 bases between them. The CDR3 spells CASSGSFSGANVLTF. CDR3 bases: TGTGCCAGCAGTGGCTCCTTCTCTGGGGCCAACGTCCTGACTTTC.

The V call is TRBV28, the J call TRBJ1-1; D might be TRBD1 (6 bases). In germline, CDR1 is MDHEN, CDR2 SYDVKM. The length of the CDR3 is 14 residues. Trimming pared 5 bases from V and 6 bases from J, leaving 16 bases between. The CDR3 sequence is CASSPPGGAPEAFF. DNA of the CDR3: TGTGCCAGCAGTCCACCCGGGGGCGCTCCTGAAGCTTTCTTT.

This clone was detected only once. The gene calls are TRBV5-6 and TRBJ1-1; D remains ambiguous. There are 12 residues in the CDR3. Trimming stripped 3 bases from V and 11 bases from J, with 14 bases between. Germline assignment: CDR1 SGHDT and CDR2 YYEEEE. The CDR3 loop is CASSSPPGGAFF. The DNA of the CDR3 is TGTGCCAGCAGCTCACCTCCCGGAGGCGCTTTCTTT.

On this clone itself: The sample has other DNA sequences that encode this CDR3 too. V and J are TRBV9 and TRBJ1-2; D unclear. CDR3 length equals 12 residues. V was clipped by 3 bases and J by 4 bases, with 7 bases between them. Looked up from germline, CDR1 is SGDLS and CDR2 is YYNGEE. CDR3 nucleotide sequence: TGTGCCAGCAGCGGCACAGCCTATGGCTACACCTTC. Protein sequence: CASSGTAYGYTF.

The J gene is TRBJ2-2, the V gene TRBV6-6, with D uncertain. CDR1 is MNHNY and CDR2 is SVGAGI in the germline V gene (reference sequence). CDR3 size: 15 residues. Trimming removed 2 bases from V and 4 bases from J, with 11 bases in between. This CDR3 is CASSYRPEGTGELFF. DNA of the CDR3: TGTGCCAGCAGTTACAGGCCAGAAGGCACCGGGGAGCTGTTTTTT.

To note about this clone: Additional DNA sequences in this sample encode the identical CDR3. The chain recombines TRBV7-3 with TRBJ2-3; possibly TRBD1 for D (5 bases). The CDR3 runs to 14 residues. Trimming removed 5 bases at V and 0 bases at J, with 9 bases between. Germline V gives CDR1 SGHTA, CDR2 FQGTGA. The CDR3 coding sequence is TGTGCCAGCAGCCCCGGACACAGCACAGATACGCAGTATTTT. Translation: CASSPGHSTDTQYF.

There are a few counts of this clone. CDR3 nucleotides: TGTGCCAGCAGTGAATATAAGGCGGGCATGAGCGAGCAGTACTTC. Its translation: CASSEYKAGMSEQYF. This chain uses TRBV6-1 with TRBJ2-7, with a weak D call TRBD2 (5 bases). V lost 2 bases to trimming and J lost 6 bases, with 17 bases between them. CDR3 length equals 15 residues. Germline V lookup: CDR1 MNHNS, CDR2 SASEGT.

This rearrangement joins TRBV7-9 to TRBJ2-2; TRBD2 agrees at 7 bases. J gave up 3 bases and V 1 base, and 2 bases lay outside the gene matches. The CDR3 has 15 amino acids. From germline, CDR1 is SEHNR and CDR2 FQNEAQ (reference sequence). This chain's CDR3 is CASSLGTSDTGELFF. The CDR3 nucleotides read TGTGCCAGCAGCTTAGGCACTAGCGACACCGGGGAGCTGTTTTTT.

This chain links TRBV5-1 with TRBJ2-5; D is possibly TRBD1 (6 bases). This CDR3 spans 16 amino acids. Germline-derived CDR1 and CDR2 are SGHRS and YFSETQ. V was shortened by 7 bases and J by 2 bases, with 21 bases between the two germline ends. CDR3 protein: CASSLGGPRIQETQYF. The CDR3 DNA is TGCGCCAGCTCCCTTGGGGGCCCTCGGATTCAAGAGACCCAGTACTTC.

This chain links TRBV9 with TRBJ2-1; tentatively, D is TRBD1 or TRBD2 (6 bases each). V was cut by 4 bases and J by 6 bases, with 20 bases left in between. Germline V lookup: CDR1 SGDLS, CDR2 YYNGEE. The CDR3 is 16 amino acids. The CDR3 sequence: CASSKSYREEGNEQFF. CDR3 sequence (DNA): TGTGCCAGCAGCAAGAGCTACAGGGAGGAGGGCAATGAGCAGTTCTTC.

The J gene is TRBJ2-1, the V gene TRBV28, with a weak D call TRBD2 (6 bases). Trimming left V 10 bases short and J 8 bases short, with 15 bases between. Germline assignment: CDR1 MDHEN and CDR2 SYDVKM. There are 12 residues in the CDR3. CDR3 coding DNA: TGTGCCACCCGATCGTCGGGGGATGAGCAGTTCTTC. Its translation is CATRSSGDEQFF.

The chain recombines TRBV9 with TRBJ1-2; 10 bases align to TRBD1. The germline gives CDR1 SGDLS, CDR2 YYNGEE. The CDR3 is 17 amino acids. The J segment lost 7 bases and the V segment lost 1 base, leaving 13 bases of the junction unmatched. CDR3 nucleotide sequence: TGTGCCAGCAGCGTACCTCCCATTGGGACAGGGGTGGCTGGCTACACCTTC. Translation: CASSVPPIGTGVAGYTF.

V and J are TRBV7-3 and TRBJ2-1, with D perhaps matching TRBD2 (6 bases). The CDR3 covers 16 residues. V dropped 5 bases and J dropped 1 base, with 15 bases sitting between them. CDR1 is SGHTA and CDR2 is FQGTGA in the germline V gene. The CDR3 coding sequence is TGTGCCAGCAGCCTACGGAGGGACGGATCCTACAATGAGCAGTTCTTC. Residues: CASSLRRDGSYNEQFF.

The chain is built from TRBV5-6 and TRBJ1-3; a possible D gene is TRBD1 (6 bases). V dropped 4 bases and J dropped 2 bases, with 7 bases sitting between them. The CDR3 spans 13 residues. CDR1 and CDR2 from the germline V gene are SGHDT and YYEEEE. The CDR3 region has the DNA TGTGCCAGCAGCAGGGGGGCTGGAAACACCATATATTTT. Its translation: CASSRGAGNTIYF.

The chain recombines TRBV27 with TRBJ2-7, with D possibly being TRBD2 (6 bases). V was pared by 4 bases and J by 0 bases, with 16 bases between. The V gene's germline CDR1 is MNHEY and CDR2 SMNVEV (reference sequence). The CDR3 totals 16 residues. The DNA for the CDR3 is TGTGCCAGCAGTTCCCACTTTAGCGGAGGCTCCTACGAGCAGTACTTC. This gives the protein CASSSHFSGGSYEQYF.

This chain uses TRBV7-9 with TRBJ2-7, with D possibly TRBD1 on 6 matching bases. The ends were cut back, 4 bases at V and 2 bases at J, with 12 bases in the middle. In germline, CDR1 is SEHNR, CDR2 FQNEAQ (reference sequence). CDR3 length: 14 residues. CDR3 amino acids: CASSSTGFTYEQYF. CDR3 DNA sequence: TGTGCCAGCAGCTCCACAGGGTTTACCTACGAGCAGTACTTC.

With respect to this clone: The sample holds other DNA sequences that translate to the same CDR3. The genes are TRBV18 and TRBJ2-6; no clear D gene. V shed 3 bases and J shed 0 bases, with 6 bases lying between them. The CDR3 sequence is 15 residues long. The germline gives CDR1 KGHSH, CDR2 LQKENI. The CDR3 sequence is CASSPDRSGANVLTF. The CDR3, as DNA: TGTGCCAGCTCACCCGACCGCTCTGGGGCCAACGTCCTGACTTTC. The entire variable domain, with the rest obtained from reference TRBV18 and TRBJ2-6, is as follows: NAGVMQNPRHLVRRRGQEARLRCSPMKGHSHVYWYRQLPEEGLKFMVYLQKENIIDESGMPKERFSAEFPKEGPSILRIQQVVRGDSAAYFCASSPDRSGANVLTFGAGSRLTVL.

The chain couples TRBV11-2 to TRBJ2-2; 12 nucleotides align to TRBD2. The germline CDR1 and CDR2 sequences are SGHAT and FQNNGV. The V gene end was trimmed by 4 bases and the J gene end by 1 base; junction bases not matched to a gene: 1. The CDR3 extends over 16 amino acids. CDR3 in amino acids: CASSSTSGGNTGELFF. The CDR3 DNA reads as TGTGCCAGCAGCTCGACTAGCGGGGGGAACACCGGGGAGCTGTTTTTT.

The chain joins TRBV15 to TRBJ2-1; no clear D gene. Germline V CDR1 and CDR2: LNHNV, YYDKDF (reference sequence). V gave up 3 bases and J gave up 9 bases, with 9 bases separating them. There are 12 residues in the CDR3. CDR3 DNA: TGTGCCACCAGCAGGGAGACGCGTGAGCAGTTCTTC. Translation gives CATSRETREQFF.